One sample yielded the 5 T cell receptor beta chains listed below, sequenced in a study of blood T cell repertoires in COVID-19. Using immunoSEQ multiplex PCR, the repertoire was profiled, and TCRdb retains in-frame clones only, with some absent. The sample has approximately 260,000 clones, approximately 88% seen once. The sample comprised peripheral blood. The source of these receptors is a man aged 50 or older with acute or convalescent COVID-19.

V usage is TRBV18 and J usage is TRBJ1-1; D gene ambiguous. The CDR3 runs 14 residues. V lost 3 bases, J lost 4 bases, and 12 bases lay in between. The germline CDR1 and CDR2 sequences are KGHSH and LQKENI. CDR3 sequence reads: CASSPGRVGTEAFF. DNA of the CDR3: TGTGCCAGCTCACCGGGTCGGGTGGGCACTGAAGCTTTCTTT.

V gene TRBV27 combines with J gene TRBJ1-2; D remains unclear. The CDR3 has 14 residues. V was pared by 2 bases and J by 13 bases, with 20 bases between. Germline V lookup: CDR1 MNHEY, CDR2 SMNVEV (reference sequence). The CDR3, as DNA: TGTGCCAGCAGTTTAGTGTCTTACGACTCCCCGGTCACCTTC. This translates into CASSLVSYDSPVTF.

The chain joins TRBV27 to TRBJ2-7, with a tentative D call TRBD1 (5 bases). The CDR3 totals 11 residues. Trimming took off 5 bases at V and 6 bases at J, with 8 bases between the two ends. Germline V gives CDR1 MNHEY, CDR2 SMNVEV (reference sequence). The CDR3, as DNA: TGTGCCAGCAGTCAGGGCGTCGAGCAGTACTTC. Encoded protein: CASSQGVEQYF.

This clone was seen a handful of times. This sequence joins TRBV5-1 and TRBJ2-3; D perhaps matches TRBD2 (6 bases). There are 17 residues in the CDR3. Germline loops: CDR1 SGHRS, CDR2 YFSETQ. The V and J ends lost 2 bases and 2 bases respectively, with 18 bases between them. Here the CDR3 reads CASSFGTGTPNTDTQYF. The CDR3 region has the DNA TGCGCCAGCAGCTTTGGGACCGGGACTCCCAACACAGATACGCAGTATTTT.

The chain links TRBV5-1 to TRBJ1-2, with 8 bases identical to TRBD1. Unmatched junction bases numbered 5, after V lost 3 bases and J lost 1 base. Germline lookup yields CDR1 SGHRS and CDR2 YFSETQ. The CDR3 length is 15 residues. This CDR3 is CASSSGTGGNYGYTF. The CDR3 DNA reads as TGCGCCAGCAGCTCCGGGACAGGCGGTAACTATGGCTACACCTTC. Drawing the rest from reference TRBV5-1 and TRBJ1-2, the complete variable domain is KAGVTQTPRYLIKTRGQQVTLSCSPISGHRSVSWYQQTPGQGLQFLFEYFSETQRNKGNFPGRFSGRQFSNSRSEMNVSTLELGDSALYLCASSSGTGGNYGYTFGSGTRLTVV.